This T cell receptor beta chain was obtained from a study of blood T cell repertoires in COVID-19 (dated by TCRdb to 2020 to 2021). Looking at the study overall: Samples covering the acute and convalescent phases of COVID-19 were provided by collaborators in the United States, Italy and Spain. The prospective study material was composed of cDNA or gDNA derived from T cells, B-cell-depleted T cells, or PBMCs. The dataset comprised deeply sampled blood TCRbeta repertoires from subjects exposed to, actively infected with, or recovered from COVID-19. The repertoires were released in a freely available public database intended as a resource for research on the immune response to SARS-CoV-2. The samples were drawn from two sources: the first 160 participants of the ongoing ImmuneRACE study, and over 1,000 subjects contributed by 6 global collaborators. The sample metadata nearly always contained a de-identified subject ID, COVID-19 status, age in years and sex. HLA class I and class II types, where available, came from metadata supplied by the sample provider rather than from assay-based typing. What the authors observed across the whole study: Clinical and demographic metadata were provided uncurated, with the amount varying by source and participant.

Note on this clone: Which antigen it targets is not known. No quality values exist for individual bases; no much larger clone is one base distant.

Enrolling through a virtual design, the prospective study's participants ranged in age from roughly 18 to 89 years and lived across 24 United States geographic areas. To assign participants to cohorts, the prospective study relied on clinical history that participants themselves reported in a screening survey and a study questionnaire. Each participant in the prospective study had whole blood, serum and a nasopharyngeal or oropharyngeal swab collected by mobile phlebotomists. Over an approximately two-month period, participants in the prospective study had the option of providing additional blood draws and questionnaires. Before DNA extraction, blood samples from the prospective study were shipped at room temperature or frozen. The immunoSEQ Assay, a bias-controlled multiplex PCR, was used to amplify TCRbeta CDR3 regions from genomic DNA. The study's processing was this. Within the assay, amplification of reference gene primers was used to estimate how many nucleated cells each sample contained. To quantify the absolute abundance of each unique TCRbeta CDR3 rearrangement, sequence reads were collapsed and filtered. Productive Simpson clonality was computed per sample as the square root of Simpson's diversity index over productive rearrangements. Entries here come from immuneACCESS through TCRdb and include only in-frame sequences with V and J called. Some clones fail to appear in such tables; in the studies checked, an unresolved V gene covers under half of the shortfall, and the cause of the remainder is unknown. V and J calls and clone size are copied from that table; D and trimming were computed from the DNA. This sample comprises 120,000 to 150,000 clones, 70% to 90% of them detected only once. The biggest ten clones account for 3.4% of the sample.

V is trimmed back by 4 bases and J by 4 bases, and the junction contains 7 bases that no gene match accounts for. Spanning cysteine to phenylalanine, the CDR3 consists of 15 amino acids. Only the CDR3 portion is preserved as DNA: 45 bases, with reading frame beginning at the first base. Taken from the germline V gene, the CDR1 and CDR2 loops are SGHVS and FQNEAQ. The chain couples TRBV7-8 to TRBJ1-3; TRBD1 fits 7 bases in the junction. Sequencing input: PBMCs or T cells enriched from blood (not recorded which). The sequence came from a woman in her forties or fifties with acute COVID-19. The CDR3 sequence is CASSSATGIGNTIYF. The sequence in DNA is TGTGCCAGCAGCTCAGCGACAGGGATCGGAAACACCATATATTTT.